These T cell receptor beta chains were read from a single sample in a study of blood T cell repertoires in COVID-19. Assay: immunoSEQ multiplex PCR; the TCRdb copy retains only in-frame clones and omits some. This sample has approximately 150,000 clones; under 90% occur once, and the top ten carry roughly 2%. The material sequenced was peripheral blood. Receptor source: an elderly woman with acute or convalescent COVID-19. The CDR3 runs from the conserved cysteine through the conserved F or W. The D gene is left open where the match is weak. Rows give clone size only sometimes, using once, few, many, or a class for an expanded clone.

clone_size j_call v_call d_call cdr3_aa cdr3_nt
- TRBJ1-2 TRBV5-1 - CASSVNRNYGYTF TGCGCCAGCAGCGTTAACAGGAACTATGGCTACACCTTC
- TRBJ1-1 TRBV4-3 - CASSQDHRVTEAFF TGCGCCAGCAGCCAAGATCACAGAGTGACTGAAGCTTTCTTT
- TRBJ2-1 TRBV3-1/TRBV3-2 TRBD2 CASSHRLAGGPLNEQFF TGTGCCAGCAGCCACCGACTAGCGGGGGGACCTTTGAATGAGCAGTTCTTC
- TRBJ1-4 TRBV5-1 - CASSLSAERNEKLFF TGCGCCAGCAGCTTGTCGGCAGAGCGTAATGAAAAACTGTTTTTT
- TRBJ2-7 TRBV30 TRBD2 CAWRGLADSYEQYF TGTGCCTGGAGGGGACTAGCTGATTCCTACGAGCAGTACTTC
few TRBJ1-1 TRBV5-1 - CASRATGNTEAFF TGCGCCAGCAGGGCGACAGGGAACACTGAAGCTTTCTTT
- TRBJ2-7 TRBV7-2 - CASSLSRGQTYEQYF TGTGCCAGCAGCTTATCGCGGGGACAGACTTACGAGCAGTACTTC
- TRBJ1-2 TRBV7-2 TRBD1 CASRQNIGTDKGYTF TGTGCCAGCAGACAAAATATCGGGACAGACAAAGGCTACACCTTC
- TRBJ1-2 TRBV5-5 - CASSLEVSGGGYTF TGTGCCAGCAGCCTAGAAGTATCGGGGGGTGGCTACACCTTC
- TRBJ2-3 TRBV3-1/TRBV3-2 TRBD2 CASSQGLGRGVGDTQYF TGTGCCAGCAGCCAAGGCTTGGGGAGGGGAGTGGGAGATACGCAGTATTTT
- TRBJ1-2 TRBV5-1 TRBD1 CASSPAGTGVNLRGYTF TGCGCCAGCAGCCCGGCCGGGACAGGGGTTAATTTGCGTGGCTACACCTTC
- TRBJ2-7 TRBV5-1 - CASSLALSYEQYF TGCGCCAGCAGCTTGGCCCTATCCTACGAGCAGTACTTC
- TRBJ1-1 TRBV6-2/TRBV6-3 - CASSYSEVAFF TGTGCCAGCAGTTACTCGGAGGTGGCTTTCTTT
few TRBJ1-6 TRBV7-2 - CASSQTRNDSPLHF TGTGCCAGCAGCCAAACTAGGAACGATTCACCCCTCCACTTT
- TRBJ1-6 TRBV19 - CASSPSGDNSPLHF TGTGCCAGTAGCCCCTCGGGGGACAATTCACCCCTCCACTTT
once TRBJ2-5 TRBV5-1 TRBD2 CASSQPRLAGGRETQYF TGCGCCAGCAGCCAACCGAGGCTAGCGGGGGGGCGGGAGACCCAGTACTTC
- TRBJ2-2 TRBV27 - CAARQTNTGELFF TGTGCCGCTAGACAGACGAACACCGGGGAGCTGTTTTTT
- TRBJ1-1 TRBV9 - CASSVAEYTEAFF TGTGCCAGCAGCGTAGCGGAGTACACTGAAGCTTTCTTT
few TRBJ1-6 TRBV7-9 TRBD1 CASSLDGTGSPLHF TGTGCCAGCAGCTTGGACGGGACAGGCTCACCCCTCCACTTT
- TRBJ2-5 TRBV27 - CASSFTGGFGTGQETQYF TGTGCCAGCAGTTTCACGGGGGGGTTCGGGACAGGGCAAGAGACCCAGTACTTC
- TRBJ2-1 TRBV18 TRBD2 CASSSGGVHEQFF TGTGCCAGCTCCTCGGGAGGGGTACATGAGCAGTTCTTC
- TRBJ1-5 TRBV11-2 - CASSLFRGQPQHF TGTGCCAGCAGCTTATTCAGGGGTCAGCCCCAGCATTTT
- TRBJ1-5 TRBV15 - CATSSSPGVGQPQHF TGTGCCACCTCTAGTAGCCCGGGGGTGGGACAGCCCCAGCATTTT
- TRBJ2-3 TRBV11-3 - CASSLGLQVTDTQYF TGTGCCAGCAGCTTAGGGCTCCAAGTAACAGATACGCAGTATTTT
- TRBJ2-6 TRBV5-1 TRBD1 CASSSGQFSSGANVLTF TGCGCCAGCAGCTCGGGACAGTTTTCCTCTGGGGCCAACGTCCTGACTTTC
- TRBJ1-2 TRBV6-5 TRBD1 CASRGTASNYGYTF TGTGCCAGCAGGGGGACAGCCTCTAACTATGGCTACACCTTC
- TRBJ1-5 TRBV19 - CASSIVTQGNQPQHF TGTGCCAGTAGTATAGTAACCCAGGGGAATCAGCCCCAGCATTTT
- TRBJ2-2 TRBV19 TRBD1 CASNAGTGITGELFF TGTGCCAGTAACGCCGGGACAGGGATCACCGGGGAGCTGTTTTTT
- TRBJ2-1 TRBV6-5 TRBD2 CASIRTSGYYNEQFF TGTGCCAGCATTAGAACTAGCGGGTATTACAATGAGCAGTTCTTC
- TRBJ2-2 TRBV7-3 - CASTPSAGKAGELFF TGTGCCAGCACCCCCTCCGCAGGGAAGGCCGGGGAGCTGTTTTTT
- TRBJ2-3 TRBV6-2/TRBV6-3 TRBD2 CASSNLAGGRSDTQYF TGTGCCAGCAGTAACTTAGCGGGGGGGCGGTCAGATACGCAGTATTTT
- TRBJ2-7 TRBV6-2/TRBV6-3 - CASSYPSSRGGEQYF TGTGCCAGCAGTTACCCATCCTCCCGCGGCGGAGAGCAGTACTTC
- TRBJ2-5 TRBV6-1 TRBD2 CASSEGTGGPETQYF TGTGCCAGCAGTGAAGGGACGGGAGGGCCGGAGACCCAGTACTTC
- TRBJ1-4 TRBV6-5 - CASSYGGTNEKLFF TGTGCCAGCAGTTACGGGGGGACGAATGAAAAACTGTTTTTT
- TRBJ1-5 TRBV19 - CASSIGLEYNQPQHF TGTGCCAGTAGTATAGGGTTGGAGTACAATCAGCCCCAGCATTTT
- TRBJ2-2 TRBV6-2/TRBV6-3 TRBD1 CASTPGQVNTGELFF TGTGCCAGCACCCCGGGACAGGTGAACACCGGGGAGCTGTTTTTT
once TRBJ2-1 TRBV12-3/TRBV12-4 TRBD2 CASSPGAGGEQFF TGTGCCAGCAGTCCGGGAGCGGGAGGGGAGCAGTTCTTC
- TRBJ2-7 TRBV6-2/TRBV6-3 TRBD1 CASSTGGLGEQYF TGTGCCAGCAGCACAGGGGGCCTTGGCGAGCAGTACTTC
- TRBJ2-3 TRBV24-1 - CATSDGNGEFSSTDTQYF TGTGCCACCAGTGATGGTAACGGGGAGTTTTCTAGCACAGATACGCAGTATTTT
- TRBJ1-3 TRBV7-8 - CASSLVIGEVSGNTIYF TGTGCCAGCAGCTTAGTAATAGGGGAGGTCTCTGGAAACACCATATATTTT